This TCR beta chain was observed in a study of metastatic and nonmetastatic thyroid tumors. Study details: From malignant and benign thyroid patients, repertoires in blood and in tumor or nodule tissue were compared.

With MiXCR, TCRdb called clones anew from the PCR reads. This sample has about 38,000 clones; around half occur once, and the top ten carry around 22%. Germline values: CDR1 MNHNS, CDR2 SASEGT. The CDR3 extends over 15 amino acids. The V and J ends lost 4 bases and 2 bases respectively, with 12 bases between them. No treatment of any kind had been given to any patient before thyroid surgery. This rearrangement joins TRBV6-1 to TRBJ1-5; D is undetermined. The sample comprised tumor tissue. This sequence originates from a male donor with papillary thyroid cancer or a benign thyroid nodule (not recorded which). Some clones in this sample may be carry-over from other donors' samples. The CDR3 loop is CASSAGSRGNQPQHF. The CDR3, as DNA: TGTGCCAGCAGTGCGGGAAGCAGAGGCAATCAGCCCCAGCATTTT.